This T cell receptor beta chain was profiled in a study of blood T cell repertoires in COVID-19. About the research overall: Italy, Spain and the United States were the sources of the convalescent and acute COVID-19 samples. The analysed material was cDNA or gDNA that came from T cells, B-cell-depleted T cells, or PBMCs.

This CDR3 is 17 amino acids long. Germline assignment: CDR1 MNHEY and CDR2 SVGEGT. Trimming stripped 2 bases from V and 7 bases from J, with 21 bases between. Original analysis: Reference gene primer amplification yielded estimated nucleated cell counts. The assay was immunoSEQ multiplex PCR, and TCRdb's table has in-frame clones only and misses some. The DNA gave D and trimming, while V, J and clone size come from that table. The sample records some 70,000 clones, about 80% being singletons. Sequencing was carried out using peripheral blood. The chain joins TRBV6-2 or TRBV6-3 to TRBJ2-1, with a tentative D call TRBD2 (6 bases). This clonotype was sampled from a man between 60 and 75 years old with acute or convalescent COVID-19. DNA of the CDR3: TGTGCCAGCAGTTACGTGGGAGGACAAGACTATGGGAATGAGCAGTTCTTC. Translation: CASSYVGGQDYGNEQFF.